This T cell receptor beta chain stems from a study of regulatory dendritic cells for organ transplantation. Notes on the study in general: Considerable individual heterogeneity was seen in alloreactive memory CD8+ T cells.

CDR1 LGHNA and CDR2 YNFKEQ come from the germline V gene. The CDR3 runs 12 residues. Trimming stripped 0 bases from V and 6 bases from J, with 6 bases between. CFSE-labeled sorted T cells met regulatory or mature dendritic cells for less than 6 days. In regard to this clone: The antigen remains undetermined.

The method was immunoSEQ multiplex PCR; TCRdb's version includes in-frame clones alone and lacks a portion of them. The sample lists approximately 11,000 clones, roughly 91% occurring once. Sequenced sample: naive CD8+ T cells from blood cultured with dendritic cells. Subset of the sample: CD45RA+ naive T cells. The TCR originated in a human donor in good health. The V call is TRBV4-2, the J call TRBJ2-7; D uncertain. The CDR3 loop is CASSQDRGEQYF. In DNA, the CDR3 is TGTGCCAGCAGCCAAGACCGCGGCGAGCAGTACTTC.